These T cell receptor beta chains were read from a single sample in a study of cytomegalovirus exposure and HLA in healthy donors. TCRdb's table, derived via immunoSEQ multiplex PCR, lists solely in-frame clones and lacks some. The table lists about 200,000 clones, 73% of them singletons. The material sequenced was PBMCs. Receptors originate from a woman in her 30s in good health and CMV-seronegative. Both conserved end residues are part of each CDR3. D genes are given only for firm matches. Clone size appears in some rows only: once, few, many, or a class for an expanded clone.

cdr3_aa: CASRALGGLGSYEQYF
cdr3_nt: TGTGCCAGCAGGGCGCTCGGGGGGCTCGGCTCCTACGAGCAGTACTTC
clone_size: NA
v_call: TRBV6-6
j_call: TRBJ2-7
d_call: NA

cdr3_aa: CASSLGNRLGQPQHF
cdr3_nt: TGTGCCAGCAGCTTAGGGAACAGGCTGGGTCAGCCCCAGCATTTT
clone_size: NA
v_call: TRBV7-2
j_call: TRBJ1-5
d_call: NA

cdr3_aa: CASDRTTGELFF
cdr3_nt: TGTGCCAGCGACAGGACAACCGGGGAGCTGTTTTTT
clone_size: NA
v_call: TRBV12-1
j_call: TRBJ2-2
d_call: NA

cdr3_aa: CASSYRTSGTTPEQYF
cdr3_nt: TGCGCCAGCAGCTACAGGACTAGCGGGACTACCCCCGAGCAGTACTTC
clone_size: few
v_call: TRBV5-1
j_call: TRBJ2-7
d_call: TRBD2

cdr3_aa: CASSEPGTGGRLLTF
cdr3_nt: TGTGCCAGCAGCGAACCCGGGACAGGGGGCCGCCTGCTCACCTTC
clone_size: NA
v_call: TRBV7-8
j_call: TRBJ1-2
d_call: TRBD1

cdr3_aa: CASRYRDRVYEQYF
cdr3_nt: TGTGCCAGCAGATACCGGGACAGGGTATACGAGCAGTACTTC
clone_size: NA
v_call: TRBV6-1
j_call: TRBJ2-7
d_call: TRBD1

cdr3_aa: CASSLRGLGYEKLFF
cdr3_nt: TGTGCCAGCAGCTTAAGGGGGTTAGGGTATGAAAAACTGTTTTTT
clone_size: NA
v_call: TRBV7-9
j_call: TRBJ1-4
d_call: NA

cdr3_aa: CASSPDRGYGYTF
cdr3_nt: TGTGCCAGCAGCCCCGACAGGGGTTATGGCTACACCTTC
clone_size: NA
v_call: TRBV7-3
j_call: TRBJ1-2
d_call: TRBD1

cdr3_aa: CASSLHGGGPQETQYF
cdr3_nt: TGTGCCAGCAGCCTACATGGGGGCGGGCCCCAAGAGACCCAGTACTTC
clone_size: once
v_call: TRBV9
j_call: TRBJ2-5
d_call: NA

cdr3_aa: CASIRQGNSPLHF
cdr3_nt: TGTGCCAGCATCCGGCAGGGAAATTCACCCCTCCACTTT
clone_size: NA
v_call: TRBV28
j_call: TRBJ1-6
d_call: NA

cdr3_aa: CASTLTGVNTEAFF
cdr3_nt: TGCGCCAGCACCTTGACAGGGGTAAACACTGAAGCTTTCTTT
clone_size: NA
v_call: TRBV5-1
j_call: TRBJ1-1
d_call: TRBD1

cdr3_aa: CASSLVGGLEETQYF
cdr3_nt: TGTGCCAGCAGCTTAGTAGGGGGTTTGGAGGAGACCCAGTACTTC
clone_size: NA
v_call: TRBV7-9
j_call: TRBJ2-5
d_call: NA

cdr3_aa: CAWSDGGGSYEQYF
cdr3_nt: TGTGCCTGGAGTGACGGGGGAGGGTCCTACGAGCAGTACTTC
clone_size: NA
v_call: TRBV30
j_call: TRBJ2-7
d_call: TRBD2

cdr3_aa: CASSQDLSRDWSSYEQYF
cdr3_nt: TGCGCCAGCAGCCAAGATCTTTCTCGGGATTGGAGCTCCTACGAGCAGTACTTC
clone_size: NA
v_call: TRBV4-3
j_call: TRBJ2-7
d_call: NA

cdr3_aa: CASSLYGRGYVNSPLHF
cdr3_nt: TGTGCCAGCAGTTTATATGGCAGGGGGTATGTAAATTCACCCCTCCACTTT
clone_size: NA
v_call: TRBV27
j_call: TRBJ1-6
d_call: TRBD1

cdr3_aa: CASSPPGGSSPLHF
cdr3_nt: TGCGCCAGCAGCCCTCCAGGGGGGAGTTCACCCCTCCACTTT
clone_size: NA
v_call: TRBV4-1
j_call: TRBJ1-6
d_call: TRBD1

cdr3_aa: CASSALTGGGTDTQYF
cdr3_nt: TGTGCCAGCAGTGCCCTGACCGGGGGGGGCACAGATACGCAGTATTTT
clone_size: few
v_call: TRBV6-1
j_call: TRBJ2-3
d_call: TRBD2

cdr3_aa: CASSLTRGDSNYGYTF
cdr3_nt: TGTGCCAGCAGCCTTACCAGGGGGGACTCTAACTATGGCTACACCTTC
clone_size: NA
v_call: TRBV4-2
j_call: TRBJ1-2
d_call: TRBD1

cdr3_aa: CASSLTSGSYEQFF
cdr3_nt: TGTGCCAGCAGCTTAACTAGCGGGAGTTATGAGCAGTTCTTC
clone_size: NA
v_call: TRBV9
j_call: TRBJ2-1
d_call: TRBD2

cdr3_aa: CASSLGSYEQYF
cdr3_nt: TGTGCCAGCAGCTTGGGCAGCTACGAGCAGTACTTC
clone_size: NA
v_call: TRBV7-9
j_call: TRBJ2-7
d_call: NA

cdr3_aa: CASSGTGVIEQFF
cdr3_nt: TGTGCCAGCAGTGGCACAGGGGTGATTGAGCAGTTCTTC
clone_size: NA
v_call: TRBV2
j_call: TRBJ2-1
d_call: TRBD1

cdr3_aa: CSVVEGSGTEAFF
cdr3_nt: TGCAGCGTTGTAGAGGGTTCGGGAACTGAAGCTTTCTTT
clone_size: NA
v_call: TRBV29-1
j_call: TRBJ1-1
d_call: NA

cdr3_aa: CASSLFERGDNEQFF
cdr3_nt: TGTGCCAGCAGCTTATTTGAGCGGGGGGACAATGAGCAGTTCTTC
clone_size: few
v_call: TRBV7-2
j_call: TRBJ2-1
d_call: TRBD2

cdr3_aa: CASSISAGPRNYGYTF
cdr3_nt: TGTGCCAGTAGTATTTCTGCGGGGCCAAGGAACTATGGCTACACCTTC
clone_size: few
v_call: TRBV19
j_call: TRBJ1-2
d_call: NA

cdr3_aa: CAWKLRQYRGNTEAFF
cdr3_nt: TGTGCCTGGAAGTTAAGGCAGTACCGCGGGAACACTGAAGCTTTCTTT
clone_size: NA
v_call: TRBV30
j_call: TRBJ1-1
d_call: NA

cdr3_aa: CASNRQGNGYTF
cdr3_nt: TGTGCCAGCAACCGACAGGGAAATGGCTACACCTTC
clone_size: NA
v_call: TRBV2
j_call: TRBJ1-2
d_call: TRBD1

cdr3_aa: CASSERTSGNLEQYF
cdr3_nt: TGCGCCAGCAGCGAAAGGACTAGCGGAAATTTAGAGCAGTACTTC
clone_size: NA
v_call: TRBV10-2
j_call: TRBJ2-7
d_call: TRBD2

cdr3_aa: CAIGGTGRQETQYF
cdr3_nt: TGTGCCATCGGGGGGACAGGCCGACAAGAGACCCAGTACTTC
clone_size: many
v_call: TRBV10-3
j_call: TRBJ2-5
d_call: TRBD1

cdr3_aa: CASSPDRVANYGYTF
cdr3_nt: TGTGCCAGCAGTCCCGACAGAGTAGCTAACTATGGCTACACCTTC
clone_size: NA
v_call: TRBV2
j_call: TRBJ1-2
d_call: NA

cdr3_aa: CASSDGLAALRDTQYF
cdr3_nt: TGTGCCAGCAGCGACGGACTAGCGGCCCTCAGGGATACGCAGTATTTT
clone_size: few
v_call: TRBV5-8
j_call: TRBJ2-3
d_call: TRBD2

cdr3_aa: CASSLVGRGNTEAFF
cdr3_nt: TGTGCCAGCAGCTTAGTTGGACGGGGGAACACTGAAGCTTTCTTT
clone_size: NA
v_call: TRBV7-9
j_call: TRBJ1-1
d_call: NA

cdr3_aa: CARGQGARGTFF
cdr3_nt: TGTGCCAGGGGACAGGGGGCGAGGGGAACTTTCTTT
clone_size: NA
v_call: TRBV7-3
j_call: TRBJ1-1
d_call: TRBD1

cdr3_aa: CASSVGGGSYEQYF
cdr3_nt: TGTGCCAGCAGTGTAGGGGGCGGCTCCTACGAGCAGTACTTC
clone_size: few
v_call: TRBV6-4
j_call: TRBJ2-7
d_call: TRBD1

cdr3_aa: CASSQDTSGREQFF
cdr3_nt: TGCGCCAGCAGCCAAGATACCAGCGGGAGGGAGCAGTTCTTC
clone_size: once
v_call: TRBV4-3
j_call: TRBJ2-1
d_call: TRBD2

cdr3_aa: CASSLRTSPNEQFF
cdr3_nt: TGTGCCAGCAGCTTGAGGACTAGCCCTAATGAGCAGTTCTTC
clone_size: NA
v_call: TRBV11-2
j_call: TRBJ2-1
d_call: TRBD2

cdr3_aa: CASSGDRNTEAFF
cdr3_nt: TGTGCCAGTTCAGGCGATCGGAACACTGAAGCTTTCTTT
clone_size: NA
v_call: TRBV19
j_call: TRBJ1-1
d_call: NA

cdr3_aa: CASSLGGGAPREQYF
cdr3_nt: TGCGCCAGCAGCTTGGGCGGTGGGGCGCCGAGGGAGCAGTACTTC
clone_size: NA
v_call: TRBV5-1
j_call: TRBJ2-7
d_call: NA

cdr3_aa: CASTTTAGREAFF
cdr3_nt: TGTGCCAGCACCACAACAGCGGGCCGTGAAGCTTTCTTT
clone_size: NA
v_call: TRBV2
j_call: TRBJ1-1
d_call: NA

cdr3_aa: CASSDAGAWDEQYF
cdr3_nt: TGTGCCAGCAGCGATGCAGGGGCCTGGGACGAGCAGTACTTC
clone_size: NA
v_call: TRBV7-8
j_call: TRBJ2-7
d_call: NA

cdr3_aa: CASSTGTGFYEQYF
cdr3_nt: TGTGCCAGTAGTACCGGGACAGGCTTCTACGAGCAGTACTTC
clone_size: NA
v_call: TRBV19
j_call: TRBJ2-7
d_call: TRBD1

cdr3_aa: CAIKQGYGYGYTF
cdr3_nt: TGTGCCATCAAGCAGGGGTACGGCTATGGCTACACCTTC
clone_size: NA
v_call: TRBV10-3
j_call: TRBJ1-2
d_call: NA

cdr3_aa: CASSTSGTGNGYTF
cdr3_nt: TGTGCCAGCTCAACGTCCGGGACAGGGAATGGCTACACCTTC
clone_size: few
v_call: TRBV18
j_call: TRBJ1-2
d_call: TRBD1

cdr3_aa: CASSLGRGTGELFF
cdr3_nt: TGTGCCAGCAGTTTAGGAAGGGGGACCGGGGAGCTGTTTTTT
clone_size: NA
v_call: TRBV27
j_call: TRBJ2-2
d_call: NA

cdr3_aa: CASRPLTGSAEAFF
cdr3_nt: TGTGCCAGCAGGCCCTTAACAGGGTCTGCTGAAGCTTTCTTT
clone_size: few
v_call: TRBV28
j_call: TRBJ1-1
d_call: NA

cdr3_aa: CASSLDGGETQYF
cdr3_nt: TGTGCCAGCAGCTTGGACGGGGGGGAGACCCAGTACTTC
clone_size: NA
v_call: TRBV7-3
j_call: TRBJ2-5
d_call: TRBD2

cdr3_aa: CASSEALRAGGETQYF
cdr3_nt: TGTGCCAGCAGTGAAGCGCTTCGGGCAGGGGGAGAGACCCAGTACTTC
clone_size: NA
v_call: TRBV6-1
j_call: TRBJ2-5
d_call: TRBD1

cdr3_aa: CASSLTGRVGSPLHF
cdr3_nt: TGTGCCAGTAGTTTGACGGGTAGAGTGGGTTCACCCCTCCACTTT
clone_size: NA
v_call: TRBV19
j_call: TRBJ1-6
d_call: NA

cdr3_aa: CASSSPGGSSYEQYF
cdr3_nt: TGTGCCAGCAGCTCACCCGGGGGTAGCTCCTACGAGCAGTACTTC
clone_size: NA
v_call: TRBV5-4
j_call: TRBJ2-7
d_call: NA

cdr3_aa: CSAGDREYEQYF
cdr3_nt: TGCAGCGCGGGGGACAGAGAATACGAGCAGTACTTC
clone_size: NA
v_call: TRBV29-1
j_call: TRBJ2-7
d_call: NA

cdr3_aa: CASSPTGSSYNSPLHF
cdr3_nt: TGTGCCAGCAGCCCAACAGGGAGCTCCTATAATTCACCCCTCCACTTT
clone_size: NA
v_call: TRBV5-5
j_call: TRBJ1-6
d_call: NA

cdr3_aa: CASSLESNRELFF
cdr3_nt: TGTGCCAGCAGTCTAGAGTCTAACCGGGAGCTGTTTTTT
clone_size: NA
v_call: TRBV27
j_call: TRBJ2-2
d_call: NA

cdr3_aa: CAIRPDRSSGNTIYF
cdr3_nt: TGTGCCATCAGGCCGGACAGGAGCTCTGGAAACACCATATATTTT
clone_size: NA
v_call: TRBV10-3
j_call: TRBJ1-3
d_call: TRBD1

cdr3_aa: CASSTLAGVYNEQFF
cdr3_nt: TGTGCCAGTAGTACTTTAGCGGGGGTCTACAATGAGCAGTTCTTC
clone_size: NA
v_call: TRBV19
j_call: TRBJ2-1
d_call: TRBD2

cdr3_aa: CASSDQGGYEQYF
cdr3_nt: TGTGCCAGTAGCGACCAAGGGGGCTACGAGCAGTACTTC
clone_size: NA
v_call: TRBV19
j_call: TRBJ2-7
d_call: NA

cdr3_aa: CSSSLNPGGTNEQYF
cdr3_nt: TGTTCCAGCAGCTTAAATCCGGGAGGAACCAACGAGCAGTACTTC
clone_size: NA
v_call: TRBV7-9
j_call: TRBJ2-7
d_call: TRBD2

cdr3_aa: CASRGAPNEKLFF
cdr3_nt: TGTGCCAGCAGGGGGGCCCCAAATGAAAAACTGTTTTTT
clone_size: NA
v_call: TRBV6-1
j_call: TRBJ1-4
d_call: NA

cdr3_aa: CASSQDLNRADTQYF
cdr3_nt: TGTGCCAGCAGCCAAGATCTAAACCGTGCCGATACGCAGTATTTT
clone_size: NA
v_call: TRBV14
j_call: TRBJ2-3
d_call: NA

cdr3_aa: CASRIPGTSGGDTQYF
cdr3_nt: TGTGCCAGCAGAATTCCCGGGACTAGCGGAGGGGATACGCAGTATTTT
clone_size: once
v_call: TRBV6-6
j_call: TRBJ2-3
d_call: TRBD2